The T cell receptor beta chain under discussion was sequenced for a study of T cell repertoires in cytomegalovirus infection. General study findings and limits: HLA-C-restricted CMV-specific TCR beta clonotypes were dominant in the ex vivo response.

TCRdb re-analysed the reads in MiXCR, keeping a single row per CDR3 protein. The profile shows about 320,000 distinct CDR3 sequences, 8% to 9.5% of them singletons. Remarks on this clonotype: Antigen: not known.

Germline CDR1 SGHDN, CDR2 FVKESK. The length of the CDR3 is 14 residues. With 3 bases removed from V and 1 base from J, the gap between germline ends came to 9 bases. Material: PBMCs. This sequence was found in a human donor in good health (CMV status not recorded). Some clones in this sample may be carry-over from other donors' samples. The gene calls are TRBV14 and TRBJ1-1; D is perhaps TRBD1 (6 bases). In DNA form, the CDR3 reads TGTGCCAGCAGCCAGAACAGGGCGAACACTGAAGCTTTCTTT. Translated, it gives CASSQNRANTEAFF.